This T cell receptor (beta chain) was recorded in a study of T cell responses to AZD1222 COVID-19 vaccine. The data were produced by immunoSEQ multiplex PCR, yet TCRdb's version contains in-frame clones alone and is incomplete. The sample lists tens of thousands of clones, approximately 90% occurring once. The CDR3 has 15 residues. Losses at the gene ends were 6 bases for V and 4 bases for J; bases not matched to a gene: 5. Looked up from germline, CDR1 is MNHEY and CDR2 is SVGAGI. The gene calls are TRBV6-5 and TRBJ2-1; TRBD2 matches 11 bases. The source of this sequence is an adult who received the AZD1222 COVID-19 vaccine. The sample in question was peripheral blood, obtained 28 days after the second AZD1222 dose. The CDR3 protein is CASRKASGRYNEQFF. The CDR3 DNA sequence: TGTGCCAGCAGGAAGGCTAGCGGGAGGTACAATGAGCAGTTCTTC.